This T cell receptor (beta chain) was found in a study of PD-1 blockade in mismatch repair-deficient tumors. Study-wide context: Enrolled about 2012-2016, patients had progressing, pretreated mismatch repair-deficient cancers of 12 to 13 types. The study, taken as a whole, reports: Tumor-resident clones, often absent from pretreatment blood, expanded after pembrolizumab and then contracted.

Using immunoSEQ multiplex PCR, the repertoire was profiled, and TCRdb retains in-frame clones only, with some absent. The sample comprises 120,000 or so clones, about 86% of which are singletons, and roughly 13% rests with the top ten. All patients were mismatch repair deficient, assessed by either PCR or immunohistochemistry. In regard to this clone: No antigen is known for it.

Trimming removed 2 bases from V and 4 bases from J, with 11 bases in between. This CDR3 spans 13 amino acids. Germline-derived CDR1 and CDR2 are GTSNPN and SVGIG (reference sequence). The TCR originated in an adult with mismatch repair-deficient cancer. The chain is built from TRBV30 and TRBJ1-1; D not certain. The input for sequencing was peripheral blood, taken 44 weeks after starting pembrolizumab. In DNA, the CDR3 is TGTGCCTGGAGTTTCACCCCAGGCACTGAAGCTTTCTTT. Translating it yields CAWSFTPGTEAFF. The variable domain in full, completed from reference TRBV30 and TRBJ1-1, reads SQTIHQWPATLVQPVGSPLSLECTVEGTSNPNLYWYRQAAGRGLQLLFYSVGIGQISSEVPQNLSASRPQDRQFILSSKKLLLSDSGFYLCAWSFTPGTEAFFGQGTRLTVV.